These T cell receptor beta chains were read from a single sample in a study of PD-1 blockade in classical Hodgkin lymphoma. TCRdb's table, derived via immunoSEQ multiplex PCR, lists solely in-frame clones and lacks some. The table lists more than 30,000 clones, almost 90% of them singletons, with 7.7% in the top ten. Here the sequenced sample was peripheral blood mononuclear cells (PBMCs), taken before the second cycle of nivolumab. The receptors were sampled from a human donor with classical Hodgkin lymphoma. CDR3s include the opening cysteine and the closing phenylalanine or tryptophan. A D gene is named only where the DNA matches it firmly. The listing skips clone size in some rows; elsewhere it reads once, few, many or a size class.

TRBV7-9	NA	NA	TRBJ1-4	TGTGCCAGCAGCGCTGGACCGGCGGAGGAAAAACTGTTTTTT	CASSAGPAEEKLFF
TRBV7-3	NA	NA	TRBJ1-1	TGTGCCAGCAGCTTCGTGCCAGCTACTGAAGCTTTCTTT	CASSFVPATEAFF
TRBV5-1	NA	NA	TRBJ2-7	TGCGCCAGCAGCTTGGCCCCCCGGGGCGTCGACGAGCAGTACTTC	CASSLAPRGVDEQYF
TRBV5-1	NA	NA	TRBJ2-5	TGCGCCAGCAGCTTCGAATCGGAGACCCAGTACTTC	CASSFESETQYF
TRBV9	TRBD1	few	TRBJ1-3	TGTGCCAGCAGCGCCCACCGACAGGGAAGAAACACCATATATTTT	CASSAHRQGRNTIYF
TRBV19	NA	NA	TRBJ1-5	TGTGCCAGTAGTCTCTGGGCCATGGGCGGCAATCAGCCCCAGCATTTT	CASSLWAMGGNQPQHF
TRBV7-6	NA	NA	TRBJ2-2	TGTGCCAGCAGTCCCTCGGGAAGTACCGGGGAGCTGTTTTTT	CASSPSGSTGELFF
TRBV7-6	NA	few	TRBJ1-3	TGTGCCAGCAGCTTATCCCAGTCGGGTCGAAAAAACACCATATATTTT	CASSLSQSGRKNTIYF
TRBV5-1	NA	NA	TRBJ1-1	TGCGCCAGCAGCCGGGAGGGGCTCCACACTGAAGCTTTCTTT	CASSREGLHTEAFF
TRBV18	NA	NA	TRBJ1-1	TGTGCCAGCTCACCACTCAACGGGGGGAACACTGAAGCTTTCTTT	CASSPLNGGNTEAFF
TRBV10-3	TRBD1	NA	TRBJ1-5	TGTGCCATCAGCCGGACAGGGGGCTTGGTCGAGCCCCAGCATTTT	CAISRTGGLVEPQHF
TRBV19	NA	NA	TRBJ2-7	TGTGCCAGTAGCCCAAGACTGATGGTGAACTACGAGCAGTACTTC	CASSPRLMVNYEQYF
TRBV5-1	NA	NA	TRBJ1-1	TGCGCCAGCAGCTTGGGACAGCCGAACACTGAAGCTTTCTTT	CASSLGQPNTEAFF
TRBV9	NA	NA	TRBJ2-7	TGTGCCAGCAGCCCTCCAACGGGTAACCGGGGCGAGCAGTACTTC	CASSPPTGNRGEQYF
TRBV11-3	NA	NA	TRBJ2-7	TGTGCCAGCAGCCTCTATGTCAGTCAAACCTACGAGCAGTACTTC	CASSLYVSQTYEQYF
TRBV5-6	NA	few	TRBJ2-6	TGTGCCAGCACCGACTCTGGGGCCAACGTCCTGACTTTC	CASTDSGANVLTF
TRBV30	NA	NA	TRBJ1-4	TGTGCCTGGACCAAAGAGGGGAGGAATGAAAAACTGTTTTTT	CAWTKEGRNEKLFF
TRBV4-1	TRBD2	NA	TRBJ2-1	TGCGCCAGCAGCCAAGAAGAGGGACTACCCTTCTACAATGAGCAGTTCTTC	CASSQEEGLPFYNEQFF
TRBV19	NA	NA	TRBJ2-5	TGTGCCAGTAGTATAGCCCGCGGCAGGGTCCGAGAGACCCAGTACTTC	CASSIARGRVRETQYF
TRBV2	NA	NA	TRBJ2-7	TGTGCCAGCATATTGGGAACAAACTCCTACGAGCAGTACTTC	CASILGTNSYEQYF
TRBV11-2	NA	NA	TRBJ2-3	TGTGCCAGCAGCTTCACGGGCACAGATACGCAGTATTTT	CASSFTGTDTQYF
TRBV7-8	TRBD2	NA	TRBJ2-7	TGTGCCAGCAGCCCAGGACTAGCGGGAGGCACCTACGAGCAGTACTTC	CASSPGLAGGTYEQYF
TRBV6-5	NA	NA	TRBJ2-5	TGTGCCAGCAGTGAGGCTAGCTGGGCCCAGTACTTC	CASSEASWAQYF
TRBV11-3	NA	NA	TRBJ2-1	TGTGCCAGCAGCCCGCGATTGCGGCAAACGGACAATGAGCAGTTCTTC	CASSPRLRQTDNEQFF
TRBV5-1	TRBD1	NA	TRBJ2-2	TGCGCCAGCAGCCCGGGACAGGCGAACACCGGGGAGCTGTTTTTT	CASSPGQANTGELFF
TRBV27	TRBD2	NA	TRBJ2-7	TGTGCCAGTGCCCTTGGGACTAGCGGGAACTACGAGCAGTACTTC	CASALGTSGNYEQYF
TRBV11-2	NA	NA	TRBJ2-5	TGTGCCAGCAGCCCACAGGGAGTCGAGACCCAGTACTTC	CASSPQGVETQYF
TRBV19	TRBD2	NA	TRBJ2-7	TGTGCCAGTAGTCCGGCTAGCGGAAACACCTACGAGCAGTACTTC	CASSPASGNTYEQYF
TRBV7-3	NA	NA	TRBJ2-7	TGTGCCAGCAGCTTAGTCGGTAGTAGTTCCTACGAGCAGTACTTC	CASSLVGSSSYEQYF
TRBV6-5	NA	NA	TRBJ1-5	TGTGCCAGCAGTTACACCCAGAAGGAGCCCCAGCATTTT	CASSYTQKEPQHF
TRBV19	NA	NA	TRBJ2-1	TGTGCCAGTAGTATAGATCGACTGGTGAAGGGCTATGAGCAGTTCTTC	CASSIDRLVKGYEQFF
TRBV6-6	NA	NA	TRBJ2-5	TGTGCCAGCAAACGACTAGGGCAAGAGACCCAGTACTTC	CASKRLGQETQYF
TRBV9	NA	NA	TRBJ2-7	TGTGCCAGCAGCGCCGCGGGACGGGTCTACGAGCAGTACTTC	CASSAAGRVYEQYF
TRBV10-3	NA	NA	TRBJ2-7	TGTGCCATGTCAATCTCCTACGAGCAGTACTTC	CAMSISYEQYF
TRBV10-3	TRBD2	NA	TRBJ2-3	TGTGCCATCACTAGCGGGGCCCGAGATACGCAGTATTTT	CAITSGARDTQYF
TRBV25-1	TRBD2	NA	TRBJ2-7	TGTGCCAGCAGAAACGGGGGGAACTACGAGCAGTACTTC	CASRNGGNYEQYF
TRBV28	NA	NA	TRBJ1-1	TGTGCCAGCTGGGAGGACTCTGAAGCTTTCTTT	CASWEDSEAFF
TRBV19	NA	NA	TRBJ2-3	TGTGCCAGTATCGGGGACGGCACAGATACGCAGTATTTT	CASIGDGTDTQYF
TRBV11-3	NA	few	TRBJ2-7	TGTGCCAGCAGCTCCTACGCGAAGGGGTTCGAGCAGTACTTC	CASSSYAKGFEQYF
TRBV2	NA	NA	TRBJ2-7	TGTGCCAGCAGTGACATGGGGGGCGAGCAGTACTTC	CASSDMGGEQYF
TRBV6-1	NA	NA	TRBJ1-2	TGTGCCAGCAGTGAAGCCCCCTCACCTATGGCTAGAACCTTC	CASSEAPSPMARTF
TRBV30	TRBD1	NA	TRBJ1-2	TGTGCCTGCCATAGGGGGCTCTCTAACTATGGCTACACCTTC	CACHRGLSNYGYTF
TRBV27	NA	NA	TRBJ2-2	TGTGCCAGCAGCCTTCTAGGGACCACCGGGGAGCTGTTTTTT	CASSLLGTTGELFF
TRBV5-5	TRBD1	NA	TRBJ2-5	TGTGCCAGCAGCTTAACAGGGGGCTACGAGACCCAGTACTTC	CASSLTGGYETQYF
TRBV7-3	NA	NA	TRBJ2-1	TGTGCCAGCAGCTTAACTCTAACAGGTGAGCAGTTCTTC	CASSLTLTGEQFF
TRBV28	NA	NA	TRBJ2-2	TGTGCCAGCAGTTTGTACCAGTCCGGGGAGCTGTTTTTT	CASSLYQSGELFF
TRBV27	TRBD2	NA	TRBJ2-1	TGTGCCAGCAGTTTGTGGCTAGCGGGAGGCTTTTCCAACAATGAGCAGTTCTTC	CASSLWLAGGFSNNEQFF